Listed here is a single TCR beta chain. These data belong to a study of blood T cell repertoires in COVID-19. Study-wide background: Nucleic acid was either cDNA or gDNA, and it came from T cells, B-cell-depleted T cells, or PBMCs.

Per the authors' pipeline: Quantification of nucleated cells was approximated via reference gene primer amplification. Clones were sequenced by immunoSEQ multiplex PCR, and TCRdb holds only the in-frame ones, with some missing. D and trimming were read from the DNA, whereas the V and J calls and clone size are those reported in that table. The repertoire consists of 60,000 to 65,000 clones, with roughly 82% occurring once and the leading ten covering 4.5% to 7%. The V gene end was trimmed by 2 bases and the J gene end by 5 bases; junction bases not matched to a gene: 7. CDR3 length: 15 amino acids. CDR1 is MNHEY, CDR2 SVGEGT, per germline.

This chain links TRBV6-2 or TRBV6-3 with TRBJ2-5, with 8 bases fitting TRBD1. Sequenced sample: peripheral blood. This clonotype was sampled from a woman aged 60 to 75 with acute or convalescent COVID-19. CDR3 bases: TGTGCCAGCAGTTACGGTCAGGGGGCCTGGGAGACCCAGTACTTC. Its protein product is CASSYGQGAWETQYF.